The clone carrying this TCR beta chain came up once. The authors ran a second PCR of about 6 to 11 cycles using a sample-barcoded 5' primer and a J-beta primer mix. TCRdb ran MiXCR on the 5' RACE reads and lists one entry per CDR3 protein. The repertoire consists of about 1.4 million distinct CDR3 sequences, with 45% to 70% occurring once and the leading ten covering 6.7%. This sample is part of a study of blood T cells in healthy people across ages. This CDR3 spans 16 amino acids. Trimming pared 3 bases from V and 0 bases from J, leaving 14 bases between. Germline V gene lookup returns CDR1 SGHTA and CDR2 FQGNSA.

The J gene is TRBJ2-5, the V gene TRBV7-2; possible D gene TRBD1, 6 bases. Sequenced input: blood. The sequence was collected from a man younger than 35 in good health. CDR3 nucleotide sequence: TGTGCCAGCAGCTTGGTCGGACAGACGTACCAAGAGACCCAGTACTTC. Its protein is CASSLVGQTYQETQYF. Full variable domain (outside the CDR3, taken from reference TRBV7-2 and TRBJ2-5): GAGVSQSPSNKVTEKGKDVELRCDPISGHTALYWYRQSLGQGLEFLIYFQGNSAPDKSGLPSDRFSAERTGGSVSTLTIQRTQQEDSAVYLCASSLVGQTYQETQYFGPGTRLLVL.